The next 7 T cell receptor beta chains were all read from a single sample in a study of blood T cell repertoires in COVID-19. TCRdb's copy holds only in-frame clones and misses some; the assay was immunoSEQ multiplex PCR. The table shows 100,000 to 130,000 clones, with 88% occurring only once. Sequenced input: peripheral blood. The receptors come from a human donor in a cohort sampled during active COVID-19.

This sequence joins TRBV27 and TRBJ2-1, with 7 positions matching TRBD1. Germline values: CDR1 MNHEY, CDR2 SMNVEV (reference sequence). The trim removed 8 bases at V and 7 bases at J, leaving 11 bases unmatched. The CDR3 extends over 14 amino acids. The CDR3: CASWFRADRNEQFF. In DNA form, the CDR3 reads TGTGCCAGCTGGTTTCGAGCGGACAGGAATGAGCAGTTCTTC.

This sequence joins TRBV4-2 and TRBJ2-1; 13 bases line up with TRBD2. The V gene end was trimmed by 4 bases and the J gene end by 6 bases; junction bases not matched to a gene: 9. CDR3 size: 17 residues. Germline assignment: CDR1 LGHNA and CDR2 YNFKEQ. In DNA, the CDR3 is TGTGCCAGCAGCCGAGGACTAGCGGGAGAGGGCGGCAATGAGCAGTTCTTC. Translating gives CASSRGLAGEGGNEQFF.

The chain couples TRBV9 to TRBJ2-5, with D possibly matching TRBD2 (7 bases). This CDR3 spans 15 amino acids. The V end lost 4 bases, the J end lost 5 bases, and 18 bases lay between the germline ends. Germline CDR1 and CDR2: SGDLS and YYNGEE. The CDR3 sequence is CASSPLGGLGETQYF. The CDR3 bases are TGTGCCAGCAGCCCCTTGGGGGGGCTCGGGGAGACCCAGTACTTC.

The chain uses TRBV5-1 and TRBJ2-1; the match to TRBD2 covers 14 bases. CDR3 length: 15 residues. CDR1 is SGHRS, CDR2 YFSETQ, per germline. The V gene end was trimmed by 4 bases and the J gene end by 8 bases; junction bases not matched to a gene: 5. CDR3 nucleotides: TGCGCCAGCAGCCCAGGGACTAGCGGGAGTGATGAGCAGTTCTTC. It is translated as CASSPGTSGSDEQFF.

This chain connects TRBV6-6 to TRBJ2-3; D unresolved. V was shortened by 7 bases and J by 0 bases, with 11 bases between the two germline ends. CDR3 length equals 14 residues. Germline CDR1 is MNHNY and CDR2 is SVGAGI (reference sequence). DNA for the CDR3: TGTGCCAGCAATGAGGAAACTAGCACAGATACGCAGTATTTT. Translating gives CASNEETSTDTQYF.

The chain employs TRBV28 and TRBJ1-5, with no clear D. The CDR3 has 13 amino acids. Germline CDR1 MDHEN, CDR2 SYDVKM. V lost 4 bases and J 6 bases, leaving 10 bases between the germline ends. The CDR3 region is CASSSGGLQPQHF. The CDR3 bases are TGTGCCAGCAGTTCTGGAGGGCTTCAGCCCCAGCATTTT.

The chain carries TRBV19 and TRBJ2-5; D remains ambiguous. The CDR3 runs to 14 residues. Trimming removed 5 bases at V and 4 bases at J, with 14 bases between. Germline lookup yields CDR1 LNHDA and CDR2 SQIVND (reference sequence). CDR3 bases: TGTGCCAGTAGTGCCGGTCTCAACGGAGAGACCCAGTACTTC. Amino acid sequence: CASSAGLNGETQYF. Full variable domain (outside the CDR3, taken from reference TRBV19 and TRBJ2-5): DGGITQSPKYLFRKEGQNVTLSCEQNLNHDAMYWYRQDPGQGLRLIYYSQIVNDFQKGDIAEGYSVSREKKESFPLTVTSAQKNPTAFYLCASSAGLNGETQYFGPGTRLLVL.